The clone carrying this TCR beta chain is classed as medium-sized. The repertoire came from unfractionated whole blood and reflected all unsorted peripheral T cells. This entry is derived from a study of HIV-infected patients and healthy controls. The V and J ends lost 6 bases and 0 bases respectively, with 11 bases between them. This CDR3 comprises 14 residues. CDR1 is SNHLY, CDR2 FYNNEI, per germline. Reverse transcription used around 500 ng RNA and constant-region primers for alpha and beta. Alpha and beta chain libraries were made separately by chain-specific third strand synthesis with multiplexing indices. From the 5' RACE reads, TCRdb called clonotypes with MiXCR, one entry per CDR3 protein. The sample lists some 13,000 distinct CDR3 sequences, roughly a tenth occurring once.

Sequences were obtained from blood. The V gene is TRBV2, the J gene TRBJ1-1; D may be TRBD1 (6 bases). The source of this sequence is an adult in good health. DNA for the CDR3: TGTGCCAGCAGAACAGGGAGGCTGAACACTGAAGCTTTCTTT. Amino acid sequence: CASRTGRLNTEAFF.